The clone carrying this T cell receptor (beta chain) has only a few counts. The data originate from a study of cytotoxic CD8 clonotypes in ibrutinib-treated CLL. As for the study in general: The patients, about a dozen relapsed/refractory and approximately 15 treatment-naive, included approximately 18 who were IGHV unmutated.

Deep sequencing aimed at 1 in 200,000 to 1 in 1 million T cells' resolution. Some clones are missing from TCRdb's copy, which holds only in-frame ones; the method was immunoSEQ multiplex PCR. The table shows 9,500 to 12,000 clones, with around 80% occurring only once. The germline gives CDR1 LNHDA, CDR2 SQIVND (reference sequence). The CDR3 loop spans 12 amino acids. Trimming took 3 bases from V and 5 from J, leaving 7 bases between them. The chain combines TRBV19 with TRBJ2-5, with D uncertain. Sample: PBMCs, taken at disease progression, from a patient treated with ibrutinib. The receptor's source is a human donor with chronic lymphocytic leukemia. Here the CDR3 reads CASSISRETQYF. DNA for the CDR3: TGTGCCAGTAGTATTAGCCGTGAGACCCAGTACTTC.